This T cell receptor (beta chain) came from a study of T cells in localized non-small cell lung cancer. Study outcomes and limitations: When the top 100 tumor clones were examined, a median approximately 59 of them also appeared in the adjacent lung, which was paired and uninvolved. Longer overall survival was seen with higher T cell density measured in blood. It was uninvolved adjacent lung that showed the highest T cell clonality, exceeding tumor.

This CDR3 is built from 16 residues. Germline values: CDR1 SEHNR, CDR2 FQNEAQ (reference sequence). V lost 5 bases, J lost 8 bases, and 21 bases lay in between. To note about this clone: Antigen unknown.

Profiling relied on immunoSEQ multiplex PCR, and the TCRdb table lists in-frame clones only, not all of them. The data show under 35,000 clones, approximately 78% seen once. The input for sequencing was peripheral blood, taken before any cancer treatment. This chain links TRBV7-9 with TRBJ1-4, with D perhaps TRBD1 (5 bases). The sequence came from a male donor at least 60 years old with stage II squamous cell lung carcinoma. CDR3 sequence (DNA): TGTGCCAGCAGCCGATGGCCGCAGAGGGACGGCGAAAAACTGTTTTTT. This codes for CASSRWPQRDGEKLFF.